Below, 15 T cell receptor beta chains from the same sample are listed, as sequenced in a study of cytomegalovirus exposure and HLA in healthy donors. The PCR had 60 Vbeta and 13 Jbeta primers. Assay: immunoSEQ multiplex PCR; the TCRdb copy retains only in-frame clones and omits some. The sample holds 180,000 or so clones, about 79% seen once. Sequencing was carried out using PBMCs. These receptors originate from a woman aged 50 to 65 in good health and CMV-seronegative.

The CDR3 loop reads CASSYVQGYGNEQFF. The DNA of the CDR3 is TGTGCCAGCAGCTACGTACAGGGGTATGGCAATGAGCAGTTCTTC. This chain links TRBV7-3 with TRBJ2-1; 7 bases are shared with TRBD1. Unmatched junction bases numbered 9, after V lost 4 bases and J lost 6 bases. Germline values: CDR1 SGHTA, CDR2 FQGTGA. The CDR3 totals 15 residues.

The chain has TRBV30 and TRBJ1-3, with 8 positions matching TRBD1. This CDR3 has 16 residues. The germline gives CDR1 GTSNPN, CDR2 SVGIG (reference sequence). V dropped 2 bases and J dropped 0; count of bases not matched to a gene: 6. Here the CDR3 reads CAWSRWTGNSGNTIYF. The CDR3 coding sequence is TGTGCCTGGAGTAGGTGGACAGGGAACTCTGGAAACACCATATATTTT.

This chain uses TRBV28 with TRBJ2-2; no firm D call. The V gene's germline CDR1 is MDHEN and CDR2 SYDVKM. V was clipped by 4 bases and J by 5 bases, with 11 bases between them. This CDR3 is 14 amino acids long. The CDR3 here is CASSSMALTGELFF. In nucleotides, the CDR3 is TGTGCCAGCAGTTCAATGGCTTTGACCGGGGAGCTGTTTTTT.

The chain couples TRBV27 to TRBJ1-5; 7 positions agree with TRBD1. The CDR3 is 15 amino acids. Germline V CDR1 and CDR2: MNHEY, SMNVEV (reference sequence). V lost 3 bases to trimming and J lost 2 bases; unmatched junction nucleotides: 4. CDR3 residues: CASSFRQGRNQPQHF. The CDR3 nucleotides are TGTGCCAGCAGTTTTAGACAGGGACGCAATCAGCCCCAGCATTTT.

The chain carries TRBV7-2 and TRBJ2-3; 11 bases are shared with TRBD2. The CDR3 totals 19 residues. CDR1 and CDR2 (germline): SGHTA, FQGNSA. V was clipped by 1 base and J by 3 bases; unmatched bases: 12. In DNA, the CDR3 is TGTGCCAGCAGCTTAGTGAGAGTAGCGGGAGGGAGGGGGACAGATACGCAGTATTTT. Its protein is CASSLVRVAGGRGTDTQYF.

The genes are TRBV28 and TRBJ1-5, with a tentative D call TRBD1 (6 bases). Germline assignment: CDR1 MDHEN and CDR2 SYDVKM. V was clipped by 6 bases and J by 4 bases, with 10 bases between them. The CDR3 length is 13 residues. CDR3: CASRGQTNQPQHF. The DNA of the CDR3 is TGTGCCAGCAGAGGACAGACTAATCAGCCCCAGCATTTT.

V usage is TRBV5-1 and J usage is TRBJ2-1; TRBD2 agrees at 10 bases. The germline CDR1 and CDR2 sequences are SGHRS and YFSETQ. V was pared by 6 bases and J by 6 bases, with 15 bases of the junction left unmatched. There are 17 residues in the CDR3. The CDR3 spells CASTLSGRLLNGNEQFF. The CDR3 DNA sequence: TGCGCCAGCACCCTTAGCGGGAGGCTCCTTAATGGCAATGAGCAGTTCTTC.

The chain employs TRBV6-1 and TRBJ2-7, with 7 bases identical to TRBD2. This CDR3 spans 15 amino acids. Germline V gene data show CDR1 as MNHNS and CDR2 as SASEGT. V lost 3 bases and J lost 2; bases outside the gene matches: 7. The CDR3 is CASSEWVGGTYEQYF. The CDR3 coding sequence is TGTGCCAGCAGTGAGTGGGTCGGGGGGACCTACGAGCAGTACTTC.

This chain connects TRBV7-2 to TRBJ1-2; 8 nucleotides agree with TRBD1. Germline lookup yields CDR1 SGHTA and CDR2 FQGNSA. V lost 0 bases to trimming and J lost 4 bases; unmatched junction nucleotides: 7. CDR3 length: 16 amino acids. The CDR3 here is CASSLAAAGGFYGYTF. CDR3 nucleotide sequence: TGTGCCAGCAGCTTAGCAGCGGCAGGGGGCTTCTATGGCTACACCTTC.

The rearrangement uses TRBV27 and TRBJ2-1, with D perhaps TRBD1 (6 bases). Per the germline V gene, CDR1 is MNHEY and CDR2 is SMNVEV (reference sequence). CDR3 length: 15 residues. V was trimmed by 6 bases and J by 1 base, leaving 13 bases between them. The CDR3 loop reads CASSLQGISYNEQFF. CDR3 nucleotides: TGTGCCAGCAGCTTACAGGGTATTTCCTACAATGAGCAGTTCTTC.

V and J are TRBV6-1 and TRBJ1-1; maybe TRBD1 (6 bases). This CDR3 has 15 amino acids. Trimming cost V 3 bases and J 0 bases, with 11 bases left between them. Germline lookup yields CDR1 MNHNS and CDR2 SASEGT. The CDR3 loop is CASSEPGQMNTEAFF. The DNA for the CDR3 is TGTGCCAGCAGTGAGCCCGGACAGATGAACACTGAAGCTTTCTTT.

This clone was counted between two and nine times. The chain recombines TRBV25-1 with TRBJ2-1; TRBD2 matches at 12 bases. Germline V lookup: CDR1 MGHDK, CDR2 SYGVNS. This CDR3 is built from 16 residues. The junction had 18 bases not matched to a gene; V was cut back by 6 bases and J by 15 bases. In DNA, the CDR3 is TGTGCCAGCAGGAAAGCGGGGTCTAGCGGGGGGGAGGGACTGTTCTTC. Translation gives CASRKAGSSGGEGLFF.

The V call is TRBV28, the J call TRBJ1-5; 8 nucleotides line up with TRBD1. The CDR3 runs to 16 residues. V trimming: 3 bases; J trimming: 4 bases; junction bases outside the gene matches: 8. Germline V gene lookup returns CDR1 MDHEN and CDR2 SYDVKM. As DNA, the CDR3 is TGTGCCAGCAGTTTTCCGGGACAGGAGAGGAATCAGCCCCAGCATTTT. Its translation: CASSFPGQERNQPQHF.

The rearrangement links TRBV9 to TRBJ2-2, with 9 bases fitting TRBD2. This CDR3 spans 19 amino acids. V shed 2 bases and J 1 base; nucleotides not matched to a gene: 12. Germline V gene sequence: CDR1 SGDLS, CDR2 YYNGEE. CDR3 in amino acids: CASSVLPMRGGQNTGELFF. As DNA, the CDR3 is TGTGCCAGCAGCGTGCTGCCTATGCGGGGGGGCCAGAACACCGGGGAGCTGTTTTTT.

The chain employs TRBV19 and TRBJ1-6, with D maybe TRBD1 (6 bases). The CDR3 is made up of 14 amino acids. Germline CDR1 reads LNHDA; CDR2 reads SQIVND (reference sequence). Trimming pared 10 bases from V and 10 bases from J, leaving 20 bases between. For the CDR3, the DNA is TGTGCCACAAGTCCGCCAGGGGAATACTCACCCCTCCACTTT. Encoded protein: CATSPPGEYSPLHF.